This T cell receptor beta chain is drawn from a study of blood T cell repertoires in COVID-19. Generated by immunoSEQ multiplex PCR, the TCRdb table keeps only in-frame clones and is missing some. The table shows some 250,000 clones, with less than 90% occurring only once. The TCR sequence derives from a man aged 55 to 70 with acute or convalescent COVID-19. The material sequenced was peripheral blood.

This chain's CDR3 is CASSISGSRHGYTF. The CDR3 DNA sequence: TGTGCCAGTAGTATATCAGGGTCGAGGCATGGCTACACCTTC. The chain links TRBV19 to TRBJ1-2, with D possibly matching TRBD1 (5 bases). V shed 2 bases and J shed 6 bases, with 13 bases lying between them. The CDR3 extends over 14 amino acids. The germline gives CDR1 LNHDA, CDR2 SQIVND (reference sequence).